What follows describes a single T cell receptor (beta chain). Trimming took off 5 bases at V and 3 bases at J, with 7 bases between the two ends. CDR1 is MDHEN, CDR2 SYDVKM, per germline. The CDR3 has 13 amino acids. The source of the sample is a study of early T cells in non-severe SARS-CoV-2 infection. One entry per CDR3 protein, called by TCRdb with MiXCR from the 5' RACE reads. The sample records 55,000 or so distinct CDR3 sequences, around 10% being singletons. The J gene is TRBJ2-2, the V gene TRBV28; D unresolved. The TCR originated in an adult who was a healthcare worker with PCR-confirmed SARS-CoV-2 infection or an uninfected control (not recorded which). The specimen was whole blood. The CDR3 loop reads CASSTLYTGELFF. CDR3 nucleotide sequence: TGTGCCAGCAGTACACTCTACACCGGGGAGCTGTTTTTT.